This TCR beta chain is from a study of shared clonotypes between healthy human individuals (dated by TCRdb to the early 2020s). Broadly, across the study: The cohort included three men and two women between 18 and 49 years of age. For each donor, three plates each were used for CD4 naive and CD4 memory, two plates were used for CD8 naive, and one plate was used for CD8 memory. The study deeply sequenced blood TCR repertoires of 5 or 6 healthy adults to estimate repertoire size and the extent of clonotype sharing between individuals. Different laboratories and diverse techniques were used to prepare libraries and sequence TCR repertoires, to increase sequencing depth and limit assay-specific biases. Leukapheresis yielded between about 0.94 and 9.5 billion PBMCs per donor. Overall study results and their limits: Compared with non-shared clonotypes, clonotypes shared by all four sorted-subset donors had higher generation probabilities. Sharing across several donors was observed for 4.5% to 6.5% of naive CD4, over 3% of naive CD8, 2.3% of memory CD4, and about 0.4% of memory CD8 clonotypes. Only blood was sampled, and tissue TCR repertoires likely differ from those in blood. Incomplete sequencing was indicated by rarefaction of sorted-subset datasets, despite the large sequencing depth. Naive subsets generally had larger estimated clonotype richness than memory subsets. Pairwise subsampling indicated that sequencing depth was expected to affect the degree of clonotype sharing among donors. Because the study included only a small number of donors, the genetic and exposure-history diversity represented was limited.

Using the deep immunoSEQ assay, TCR CDR3 regions were amplified from genomic DNA by multiplex PCR. Extracted genomic DNA from each cell subset was spread evenly across all wells of several immunoSEQ 96-well plates, with each plate serving as a replicate. For sorted subsets, each replicate PCR was loaded with roughly 0.2 ug genomic DNA, equivalent to 30,000 to 35,000 T cell genomes. Purified libraries were measured with a Qubit 3.0 fluorometer, size-checked on a Bioanalyzer 2100, and measured again with the KAPA Library Quantification kit. Each immunoSEQ 96-well plate was sequenced on its own single-read 150-cycle Illumina NextSeq 550 flow cell. Processing in the source paper ran as follows. Because the immunoSEQ output held only junctional sequences and lacked quality scores, the filtering could not match the filtering applied to full-length reads. To assign V/J genes and CDR3, sequences were annotated against IMGT germline references using PyIR, a Python wrapper for IgBLAST v1.9. Reads with weak V/J assignments (E-value above 1e-6), missing CDR3, stop codons, out-of-frame junctions, or ambiguous translated residues were removed. V3J clonotypes were defined by identical inferred V gene, J gene, and CDR3 amino acid sequence. To compute the percentage overlap between repertoires, the number of shared unique clonotypes was divided by the size of the smaller repertoire. Three approaches were used to assess repertoire richness: RTK rarefaction, the Chao1 estimator, and Recon v2.1 estimates of unobserved clonotypes. For all TCRbeta clonotypes obtained by the gDNA method from a few donors, generation probabilities were computed with OLGA. TCRdb limited this immuneACCESS table to in-frame rearrangements with V and J called. A share of clones is missing; checked studies link under half to unresolved V genes, and the rest is unexplained. Clonal size and the V and J genes are those of that table, whereas D and trimming came from the DNA. The sample has some 500,000 clones on record, about 96% of them singletons. About 0.064% of the sample is held by the ten biggest clonotypes.

The donors were healthy, HIV-negative adults who had no recently reported acute infections or vaccinations. Only Caucasian adults living in Nashville, Tennessee, USA were represented among the donors. CD4+ T cells were enriched by magnetic negative selection, after which naive cells were positively selected on CD45RA and the negative fraction was taken as the memory subset. Blood was obtained by leukapheresis, after which PBMCs were separated by Ficoll-Histopaque density gradient centrifugation and cryopreserved in liquid nitrogen vapor phase. Analytical flow cytometry was used to check the purity and quantity of every magnetically sorted T cell population. Genomic DNA was isolated from every sorted fraction and measured by UV absorbance on a Nanodrop 2000c. CDR1 and CDR2 are read off the germline V gene as SQVTM and ANQGSEA. The CDR3 runs 12 residues from the cysteine to the phenylalanine. The read is trimmed to its CDR3 DNA, 36 bases read in frame from base 1. A distance of 15 bases separates the germline ends of V and J, which lose 8 bases and 5 bases respectively.

About this clone itself: No cognate antigen has been identified for it. Base qualities are missing; no much larger clone stands one base away.

The rearranged chain carries TRBV29-1 and TRBJ2-5; the D gene cannot be named for sure. The sequenced sample consisted of naive CD4+ T cells sorted from blood. The sample's cell subset or site, from its label and the paper: CD45RA+ positively selected. The receptor comes from a woman aged 25 to 39 in good health. The DNA sequence reads TGCAGCAACACCCCGCCCGGGGAGACCCAGTACTTC. The translation is CSNTPPGETQYF.